What follows describes a single T cell receptor beta chain. Profiled with immunoSEQ multiplex PCR; TCRdb holds only in-frame clones, not every one. The table has some 100,000 clones, 91% seen once. The entry originates in a study of PD-L1 blockade in urothelial cancer. CDR1 is MDHEN, CDR2 SYDVKM, per germline. V lost 5 bases and J lost 0, with 12 bases in between. The CDR3 contains 15 residues. Urothelial carcinoma in patients was locally advanced or metastatic. Individual patients had between 1 and 8 samples, taken pretreatment and on-treatment. This chain uses TRBV28 with TRBJ2-3, with no clear D. Specimen: PBMCs, collected around atezolizumab (anti-PD-L1) treatment. The TCR comes from an elderly woman with urothelial cancer. CDR3 protein: CASSPPWASTDTQYF. The DNA for the CDR3 is TGTGCCAGCAGTCCCCCGTGGGCGAGCACAGATACGCAGTATTTT.